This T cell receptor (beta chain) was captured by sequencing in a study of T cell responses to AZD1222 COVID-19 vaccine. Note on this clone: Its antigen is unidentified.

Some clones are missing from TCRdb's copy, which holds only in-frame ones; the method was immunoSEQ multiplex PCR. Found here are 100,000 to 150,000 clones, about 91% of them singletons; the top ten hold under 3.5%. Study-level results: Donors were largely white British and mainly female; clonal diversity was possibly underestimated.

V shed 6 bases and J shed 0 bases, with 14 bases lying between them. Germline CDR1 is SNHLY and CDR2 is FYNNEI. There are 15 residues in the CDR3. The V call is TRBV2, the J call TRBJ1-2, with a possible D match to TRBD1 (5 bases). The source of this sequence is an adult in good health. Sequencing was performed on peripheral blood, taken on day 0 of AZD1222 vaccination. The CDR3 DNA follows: TGTGCCAGCAGGAAACCGGGACTTTCTAACTATGGCTACACCTTC. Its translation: CASRKPGLSNYGYTF.